Listed below are T cell receptor beta chains from one sample, sequenced in a study of quantifying T cell responses using KT2 cells. MiXCR, run by TCRdb on the UMI-ligation and nested PCR reads, gives a single entry per CDR3 protein. The sample yields approximately 54,000 distinct CDR3 sequences, more than 9% seen once. The sample comprised PBMCs spiked with cells of the T cell clone KT2. These receptors were obtained from a human donor. Both conserved end residues are part of each CDR3. The order of the fields is D gene, J gene, V gene, clone size, CDR3 DNA, CDR3 protein. A D gene is named only where the DNA matches it firmly. A row's size may be missing; if present it is once, few, many or a size class.

D: TRBD2; J: TRBJ2-7; V: TRBV5-1; size: many; DNA: TGCGCCAGCAGCTGGGGGGCTAGCGGGAGCGACGAGCAGTACTTC; CDR3: CASSWGASGSDEQYF
D: NA; J: TRBJ1-5; V: TRBV7-8; size: few; DNA: TGTGCCAGCAGCCCAAGTGGACGGGGAGGGGGCAATCAGCCCCAGCATTTT; CDR3: CASSPSGRGGGNQPQHF
D: NA; J: TRBJ1-6; V: TRBV20-1; size: NA; DNA: TGCAGTGCTATCGCCCGGAGGGGTGGTTCACCCGTCCACTTT; CDR3: CSAIARRGGSPVHF
D: TRBD1; J: TRBJ1-1; V: TRBV9; size: NA; DNA: TGTGCCAGCAGCCCGGGTTGGGACAGGGATGAAGCTTTCTTT; CDR3: CASSPGWDRDEAFF
D: NA; J: TRBJ1-5; V: TRBV28; size: NA; DNA: TGTGCCAGCCGACTGATCAATCAGCCCCAGCATTTT; CDR3: CASRLINQPQHF
D: TRBD2; J: TRBJ2-7; V: TRBV5-1; size: many; DNA: TGCGCCAGCAGTCTGACTAGCGGGACCTACGAGCAGTACTTC; CDR3: CASSLTSGTYEQYF
D: TRBD1; J: TRBJ1-1; V: TRBV10-3; size: few; DNA: TGTGCCATCGGGGGGACAGGGGACACTGAAGCTTTCTTT; CDR3: CAIGGTGDTEAFF
D: NA; J: TRBJ2-7; V: TRBV1; size: few; DNA: TGCACCAGCAGTCAACTGGACAGGCCCCATTATACCTGGGAGCAGTACTTC; CDR3: CTSSQLDRPHYTWEQYF
D: NA; J: TRBJ2-3; V: TRBV20-1; size: many; DNA: TGCAGTGCTAGAGATTTGAGGGCTAGCACAGATACGCAGTATTTT; CDR3: CSARDLRASTDTQYF
D: TRBD2; J: TRBJ2-1; V: TRBV20-1; size: NA; DNA: TGCAGTGCTTTGTTTGCGGGAGGGCCGGGTGAGCAGTTCTTC; CDR3: CSALFAGGPGEQFF
D: NA; J: TRBJ1-5; V: TRBV20-1; size: NA; DNA: TGCAGTGCTAGAGACCACCTCAGGGAGAGTCAGCCCCAGCATTTT; CDR3: CSARDHLRESQPQHF
D: TRBD1; J: TRBJ2-3; V: TRBV28; size: NA; DNA: TGTGCCAGCAGCCGCGCGACAGGGGGCTTTCCCTCACATACGCAGTATTTT; CDR3: CASSRATGGFPSHTQYF
D: NA; J: TRBJ1-6; V: TRBV7-9; size: few; DNA: TGTGCCAGCAGCTTAGCTTTCACGGGGGCACCCCTCCACTTT; CDR3: CASSLAFTGAPLHF
D: NA; J: TRBJ2-5; V: TRBV12-5; size: NA; DNA: TGTGCTAGTGGTTTGGCCATCCAAGAGACCCAGTACTTC; CDR3: CASGLAIQETQYF
D: NA; J: TRBJ1-1; V: TRBV19; size: NA; DNA: TGTGCCATCCGCCTGGGGGCTGAAGCTTTCTTT; CDR3: CAIRLGAEAFF
D: TRBD1; J: TRBJ2-1; V: TRBV10-3; size: many; DNA: TGTGCCATCAGTGACCGGGACAGGGTCGATGAGCAGTTCTTC; CDR3: CAISDRDRVDEQFF
D: TRBD1; J: TRBJ1-6; V: TRBV7-8; size: few; DNA: TGTGCCAGCAGCATGAATTTGGGACAGAATTCACCCCTCCACTTT; CDR3: CASSMNLGQNSPLHF
D: TRBD1; J: TRBJ2-7; V: TRBV5-6; size: many; DNA: TGTGCCAGCAGCCTCAGGACAGGGTGGTACGAGCAGTACTTC; CDR3: CASSLRTGWYEQYF
D: NA; J: TRBJ1-6; V: TRBV4-3; size: few; DNA: TGCGCCAGCAGCCAAGATTGGAGGGCATCACCCCTCCACTTT; CDR3: CASSQDWRASPLHF
D: TRBD1; J: TRBJ2-5; V: TRBV29-1; size: NA; DNA: TGCAGCGTTGGAAACAGGGGGCGCCGGGAGACCCAGTACTTC; CDR3: CSVGNRGRRETQYF
D: NA; J: TRBJ1-1; V: TRBV20-1; size: many; DNA: TGCAGTGCTAGGCCCGGAGGGCGAAGGAACACTGAAGCTTTCTTT; CDR3: CSARPGGRRNTEAFF
D: TRBD2; J: TRBJ2-5; V: TRBV27; size: few; DNA: TGTGCCAGCACTATAAAGCGGGATTCAGAGACCCAGTACTTC; CDR3: CASTIKRDSETQYF
D: NA; J: TRBJ1-1; V: TRBV10-3; size: NA; DNA: TGTGCCATCACGGAACAGGCCAACACTGAAGCTTTCTTT; CDR3: CAITEQANTEAFF
D: NA; J: TRBJ2-6; V: TRBV6-4; size: many; DNA: TGTGCCAGCAGTGACTCAGCTCACTCTGGGGCCAACGTCCTGACTTTC; CDR3: CASSDSAHSGANVLTF
D: NA; J: TRBJ2-7; V: TRBV20-1; size: few; DNA: TGCAGTGCTGATGCGGGACGGATCTACGAGCAGTACTTC; CDR3: CSADAGRIYEQYF
D: TRBD2; J: TRBJ2-1; V: TRBV6-5; size: NA; DNA: TGTGCCAGCAGTTGGGAGGGCAACTCCTACAATGAGCAGTTCTTC; CDR3: CASSWEGNSYNEQFF
D: TRBD2; J: TRBJ2-3; V: TRBV6-1; size: many; DNA: TGTGCCGGGACTAGCGGGAGATATGCAGATACGCAGTATTTT; CDR3: CAGTSGRYADTQYF
D: NA; J: TRBJ2-1; V: TRBV14; size: many; DNA: TGTGCCAGCAGCCAAGCTTTTTGGCCAGGTCCCAATGAGCAGTTCTTC; CDR3: CASSQAFWPGPNEQFF
D: TRBD2; J: TRBJ2-7; V: TRBV6-5; size: NA; DNA: TGTGCCAGCAGTTACTCTGCGGGAGGATCGAAAGAGCAGTACTTC; CDR3: CASSYSAGGSKEQYF
D: NA; J: TRBJ2-5; V: TRBV7-2; size: few; DNA: TGTGCCAGCAGCTTAGAGTTGACTAGCAGCCAGGGGGAGACCCAGTACTTC; CDR3: CASSLELTSSQGETQYF
D: NA; J: TRBJ2-5; V: TRBV6-6; size: few; DNA: TGTGCCAGCAGTTACGCCCCCGTGGTAGCGGCCCTCGGGGAGACCCAGTACTTC; CDR3: CASSYAPVVAALGETQYF
D: TRBD1; J: TRBJ1-1; V: TRBV20-1; size: many; DNA: TGCAGTCCATGTCCAGGACAGGGTTTTGCTGAAGCTTTCTTT; CDR3: CSPCPGQGFAEAFF
D: NA; J: TRBJ1-5; V: TRBV20-1; size: NA; DNA: TGCAGTGCTAGTCGAGCACTTTATCAGCCCCAGCATTTT; CDR3: CSASRALYQPQHF
D: NA; J: TRBJ2-7; V: TRBV7-8; size: many; DNA: TGTGCCAGCAGCCAAAGCGCTAGCCGCCGGGCCTACGAGCAGTACTTC; CDR3: CASSQSASRRAYEQYF
D: NA; J: TRBJ2-7; V: TRBV25-1; size: many; DNA: TGTGCCAGCAGTGGCGGGGACGGAGGTTTGGGCGAGCAGTACTTC; CDR3: CASSGGDGGLGEQYF
D: NA; J: TRBJ2-7; V: TRBV19; size: NA; DNA: TGTGCCAGTAGTATAGAGTTGGGGACGGAGAGCGACGAGCAGTACTTC; CDR3: CASSIELGTESDEQYF
D: NA; J: TRBJ2-5; V: TRBV12-3/TRBV12-4; size: NA; DNA: TGTGCCAGCAGTTCCCCCTGGGGGGAAGAGACCCAGTACTTC; CDR3: CASSSPWGEETQYF
D: NA; J: TRBJ1-4; V: TRBV7-9; size: NA; DNA: TGTGCCAGCAGCTTATGGTCTGCAACTAATGAAAAACTGTTTTTT; CDR3: CASSLWSATNEKLFF
D: NA; J: TRBJ1-5; V: TRBV19; size: NA; DNA: TGTGCCAGTAGAGGGGCCCCGGTGTCAGGGATTGGGCCCCAGCATTTT; CDR3: CASRGAPVSGIGPQHF
D: TRBD2; J: TRBJ2-1; V: TRBV5-4; size: once; DNA: TGTGCCAGCAGCTTGGCCGCTGGTAGCGGGGGGGTTAATGAGCAGTTCTTC; CDR3: CASSLAAGSGGVNEQFF
D: NA; J: TRBJ1-2; V: TRBV10-2; size: NA; DNA: TGCGCCAGTCTAACGGGGACAACGGGCTACACCTTC; CDR3: CASLTGTTGYTF
D: TRBD1; J: TRBJ1-2; V: TRBV10-3; size: few; DNA: TGTGCCATCAGTGAGCCGAACCGGGACAGCTACGGCTACACCTTC; CDR3: CAISEPNRDSYGYTF
D: TRBD2; J: TRBJ2-1; V: TRBV20-1; size: NA; DNA: TGCAGTGCTGCCGTCCGGACTAGCAGTTACAATGAGCAGTTCTTC; CDR3: CSAAVRTSSYNEQFF
D: NA; J: TRBJ2-3; V: TRBV12-3/TRBV12-4; size: many; DNA: TGTGCCAGCAGTTTAGGAGGGGGGGGCACAGATACGCAGTATTTT; CDR3: CASSLGGGGTDTQYF
D: NA; J: TRBJ2-3; V: TRBV15; size: NA; DNA: TGTGCCACCAGCAGAGATGTCTCCTCGGCGGCAGGCACAGATACGCAGTATTTT; CDR3: CATSRDVSSAAGTDTQYF
D: NA; J: TRBJ1-5; V: TRBV5-1; size: NA; DNA: TGCGCCAGCAGCCTGGACGGTCACAATCAGCCCCAGCATTTT; CDR3: CASSLDGHNQPQHF
D: TRBD1; J: TRBJ1-6; V: TRBV12-3/TRBV12-4; size: few; DNA: TGTGCCAGCAGTTTTGGGACAGGGGTTTCACCCCTCCACTTT; CDR3: CASSFGTGVSPLHF